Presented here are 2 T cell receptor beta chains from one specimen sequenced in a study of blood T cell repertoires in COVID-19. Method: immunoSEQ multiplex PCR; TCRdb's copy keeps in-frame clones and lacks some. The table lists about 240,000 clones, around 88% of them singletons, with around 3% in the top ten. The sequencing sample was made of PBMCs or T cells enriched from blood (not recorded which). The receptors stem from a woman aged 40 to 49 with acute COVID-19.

DNA of the CDR3: TGTGCCAGTAGTCAGGGAGGATCCGGAAACACCATATATTTT. Its translation: CASSQGGSGNTIYF. This chain joins TRBV19 and TRBJ1-3, with a weak D call TRBD1 (5 bases). V was clipped by 5 bases and J by 4 bases, with 12 bases between them. Germline V gene data show CDR1 as LNHDA and CDR2 as SQIVND (reference sequence). This CDR3 spans 14 amino acids.

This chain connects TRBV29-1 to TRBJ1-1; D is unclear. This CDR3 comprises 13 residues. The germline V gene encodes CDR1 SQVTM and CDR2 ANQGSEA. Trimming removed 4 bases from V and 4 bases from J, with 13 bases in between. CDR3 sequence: CSVGVEVATEAFF. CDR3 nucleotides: TGCAGCGTTGGGGTGGAGGTCGCCACTGAAGCTTTCTTT. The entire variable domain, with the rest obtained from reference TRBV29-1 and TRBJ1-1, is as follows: SAVISQKPSRDICQRGTSLTIQCQVDSQVTMMFWYRQQPGQSLTLIATANQGSEATYESGFVIDKFPISRPNLTFSTLTVSNMSPEDSSIYLCSVGVEVATEAFFGQGTRLTVV.